What follows describes a single T cell receptor beta chain. Its cognate antigen is unknown. The CDR3 loop spans 12 amino acids. In germline, CDR1 is SGHRS, CDR2 YFSETQ. The V gene lost 0 bases and the J gene lost 13 bases, with 13 bases spanning the gap. The sample originates from a study of blood T cells in healthy people across ages. For the second PCR, which ran for about 6 to 12 cycles, a sample-barcoded 5' primer and a J-beta primer mix were used. TCRdb re-called the 5' RACE reads with MiXCR, one entry per CDR3 protein. The sample contains about 640,000 distinct CDR3 sequences, roughly 53% of which appear only once. Findings and caveats of the study: Since the PBMCs were unsorted, naive and antigen-experienced cells could not be conclusively compared. Greater diversity and more naive CD4+ cells were seen in long-lived donors than in aged donors. CMV status of donors was unknown, possibly confounding expanded clonotype changes.

The specimen sequenced was blood. This rearrangement joins TRBV5-1 to TRBJ2-5; D unclear. This receptor was taken from a man between 60 and 75 years old in good health. For the CDR3, the DNA is TGCGCCAGCAGCTTGGAAGGCCCCCTCGCGTACTTC. It is translated as CASSLEGPLAYF.